Sequencing of this T cell receptor (beta chain) was carried out in a study of OX40 agonist ivuxolimab in advanced cancers. With 4 bases clipped from V and 10 bases from J, the junction kept 10 bases outside the gene matches. CDR3 size: 15 residues. Germline V gives CDR1 LGHNA, CDR2 YNFKEQ. TCRdb's table, derived via immunoSEQ multiplex PCR, lists solely in-frame clones and lacks some. The sample records 95,000 to 150,000 clones, 85% to 90% being singletons. This clone appeared a single time. This chain connects TRBV4-2 to TRBJ2-1; the match to TRBD2 covers 10 bases. The TCR sequence derives from an adult with an advanced solid tumor such as melanoma, head and neck, liver or kidney cancer. Sample: CD4+ or CD8+ T cells sorted from blood, taken in a trial of the OX40 agonist ivuxolimab. The CDR3 DNA sequence: TGTGCCAGCAGCCTTACCAGCGGGGGGGCCGAAGAGCAGTTCTTC. This translates into CASSLTSGGAEEQFF.